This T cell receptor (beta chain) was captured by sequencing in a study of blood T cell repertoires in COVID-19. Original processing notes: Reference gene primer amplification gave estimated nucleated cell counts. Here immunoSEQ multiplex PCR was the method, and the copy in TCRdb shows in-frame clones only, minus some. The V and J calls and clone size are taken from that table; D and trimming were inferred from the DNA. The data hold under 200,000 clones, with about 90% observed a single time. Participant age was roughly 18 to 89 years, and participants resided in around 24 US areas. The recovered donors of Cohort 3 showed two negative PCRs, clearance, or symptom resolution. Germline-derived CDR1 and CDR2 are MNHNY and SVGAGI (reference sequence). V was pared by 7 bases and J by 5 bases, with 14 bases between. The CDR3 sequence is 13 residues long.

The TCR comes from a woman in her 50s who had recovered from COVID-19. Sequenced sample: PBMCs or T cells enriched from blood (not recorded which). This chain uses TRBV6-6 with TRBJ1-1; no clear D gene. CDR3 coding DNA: TGTGCCAGCAAAGGAGGGTCGGAAACTGAAGCTTTCTTT. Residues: CASKGGSETEAFF.